These T cell receptor beta chains were read from a single sample in a study of response to subunit inactivated influenza vaccine. TCRdb re-called the RT-PCR reads through MiXCR, storing one row per CDR3 protein. The table shows hundreds of thousands of distinct CDR3 sequences, with roughly 15% occurring only once. The sample in question was PBMCs from blood, obtained less than 15 days before vaccination. Receptors originate from a man aged 45-60 years who received an inactivated influenza vaccine. The CDR3 runs from the conserved cysteine through the conserved F or W. The D gene is left open where the match is weak. Clone size, where shown, is once, few, many, or a class for clones that have expanded.

d_call: TRBD1
j_call: TRBJ2-1
v_call: TRBV7-2
clone_size: many
cdr3_aa: CASSPSGRGSYNEQFF
cdr3_nt: TGTGCCAGCAGCCCAAGCGGCAGGGGGTCGTACAATGAGCAGTTCTTC

d_call: .
j_call: TRBJ2-7
v_call: TRBV29-1
clone_size: many
cdr3_aa: CSVVQFPPYEQYF
cdr3_nt: TGCAGCGTTGTTCAGTTCCCACCCTACGAGCAGTACTTC

d_call: .
j_call: TRBJ2-3
v_call: TRBV10-3
clone_size: .
cdr3_aa: CAISEGGSTDTQYF
cdr3_nt: TGTGCCATCAGTGAGGGGGGTTCCACAGATACGCAGTATTTT

d_call: TRBD2
j_call: TRBJ2-1
v_call: TRBV6-2/TRBV6-3
clone_size: .
cdr3_aa: CASSYPLLAELYNEQFF
cdr3_nt: TGTGCCAGCAGTTATCCTCTACTAGCGGAGCTCTACAATGAGCAGTTCTTC

d_call: .
j_call: TRBJ2-3
v_call: TRBV2
clone_size: many
cdr3_aa: CASKGHLSTDTQYF
cdr3_nt: TGTGCCAGCAAAGGTCATCTTAGCACAGATACGCAGTATTTT

d_call: .
j_call: TRBJ2-3
v_call: TRBV6-1
clone_size: few
cdr3_aa: CASSAATDTQYF
cdr3_nt: TGTGCCAGCAGCGCAGCCACAGATACGCAGTATTTT

d_call: .
j_call: TRBJ1-1
v_call: TRBV6-1
clone_size: .
cdr3_aa: CASTREGTNTEAFF
cdr3_nt: TGTGCCAGCACGAGGGAGGGGACGAACACTGAAGCTTTCTTT

d_call: .
j_call: TRBJ2-7
v_call: TRBV19
clone_size: .
cdr3_aa: CASSVGLAYEQYF
cdr3_nt: TGTGCCAGTAGTGTCGGTCTTGCATACGAGCAGTACTTC

d_call: .
j_call: TRBJ1-5
v_call: TRBV6-2/TRBV6-3
clone_size: many
cdr3_aa: CASSYMNQPQHF
cdr3_nt: TGTGCCAGCAGCTACATGAATCAGCCCCAGCATTTT

d_call: .
j_call: TRBJ2-3
v_call: TRBV19
clone_size: .
cdr3_aa: CASSQTGQATQYF
cdr3_nt: TGTGCCAGTTCTCAAACGGGGCAGGCTACGCAGTATTTT

d_call: .
j_call: TRBJ2-1
v_call: TRBV12-3/TRBV12-4
clone_size: .
cdr3_aa: CASSGFYRKRIEQFF
cdr3_nt: TGTGCCAGCAGCGGATTTTATCGAAAAAGGATTGAGCAGTTCTTC

d_call: TRBD2
j_call: TRBJ2-2
v_call: TRBV10-3
clone_size: .
cdr3_aa: CACSFDLAGLTGELFF
cdr3_nt: TGTGCCTGCAGTTTCGACTTAGCGGGCCTCACCGGGGAGCTGTTTTTT

d_call: TRBD2
j_call: TRBJ2-3
v_call: TRBV11-2
clone_size: .
cdr3_aa: CASSLEGWTSGRVGDTQYF
cdr3_nt: TGTGCCAGCAGCTTAGAGGGGTGGACTAGCGGGAGAGTTGGAGATACGCAGTATTTT

d_call: .
j_call: TRBJ1-1
v_call: TRBV7-8
clone_size: many
cdr3_aa: CASSPHGGPRGTEAFF
cdr3_nt: TGTGCCAGCAGCCCACACGGCGGACCACGGGGCACTGAAGCTTTCTTT

d_call: TRBD1
j_call: TRBJ2-1
v_call: TRBV11-2
clone_size: few
cdr3_aa: CASSSYRGRVNEQFF
cdr3_nt: TGTGCCAGCAGCTCCTACAGGGGGCGAGTTAATGAGCAGTTCTTC

d_call: TRBD2
j_call: TRBJ2-1
v_call: TRBV7-2
clone_size: many
cdr3_aa: CASNRRPGGINEQFF
cdr3_nt: TGTGCCAGCAACCGAAGACCGGGAGGAATAAATGAGCAGTTCTTC

d_call: .
j_call: TRBJ2-3
v_call: TRBV5-5
clone_size: .
cdr3_aa: CASSSRIITDTQYF
cdr3_nt: TGTGCCAGCAGCTCGAGGATTATCACAGATACGCAGTATTTT

d_call: TRBD2
j_call: TRBJ2-1
v_call: TRBV20-1
clone_size: few
cdr3_aa: CSPISAGAVEQFF
cdr3_nt: TGCAGTCCTATATCAGCGGGGGCGGTTGAGCAGTTCTTC

d_call: TRBD1
j_call: TRBJ1-6
v_call: TRBV7-6
clone_size: many
cdr3_aa: CASSLAEQGPYSPLHF
cdr3_nt: TGTGCCAGCAGCTTAGCCGAACAGGGGCCTTATTCACCCCTCCACTTT

d_call: TRBD1
j_call: TRBJ2-7
v_call: TRBV3-1
clone_size: .
cdr3_aa: CASSRSSGQGYEQYF
cdr3_nt: TGTGCCAGCAGCCGCTCGTCGGGACAGGGTTACGAGCAGTACTTC

d_call: TRBD1
j_call: TRBJ2-1
v_call: TRBV5-1
clone_size: few
cdr3_aa: CASSPPTGAFNNEQFF
cdr3_nt: TGCGCCAGCAGCCCGCCGACAGGGGCCTTTAACAATGAGCAGTTCTTC

d_call: .
j_call: TRBJ2-1
v_call: TRBV24-1
clone_size: .
cdr3_aa: CATSDSVSASQFF
cdr3_nt: TGTGCCACCAGTGATTCGGTTTCCGCATCGCAGTTCTTC

d_call: .
j_call: TRBJ1-2
v_call: TRBV3-1
clone_size: few
cdr3_aa: CASSQSTGADRYYGYTF
cdr3_nt: TGTGCCAGCAGCCAATCAACTGGCGCTGACAGGTACTATGGCTACACCTTC

d_call: TRBD2
j_call: TRBJ2-3
v_call: TRBV5-1
clone_size: many
cdr3_aa: CASSLVAGGSTDTQYF
cdr3_nt: TGCGCCAGCAGCTTGGTAGCGGGGGGATCCACAGATACGCAGTATTTT

d_call: TRBD2
j_call: TRBJ2-7
v_call: TRBV20-1
clone_size: .
cdr3_aa: CSASLGLAGSYEQYF
cdr3_nt: TGCAGTGCTAGTCTGGGTCTAGCGGGATCCTACGAGCAGTACTTC

d_call: .
j_call: TRBJ2-3
v_call: TRBV2
clone_size: few
cdr3_aa: CASSEELSAQYF
cdr3_nt: TGTGCCAGCAGTGAAGAGTTATCGGCGCAGTATTTT

d_call: TRBD1
j_call: TRBJ2-5
v_call: TRBV4-2
clone_size: once
cdr3_aa: CASSQTERGQETQYF
cdr3_nt: TGTGCCAGCAGCCAAACGGAGAGGGGGCAGGAGACCCAGTACTTC

d_call: TRBD2
j_call: TRBJ2-5
v_call: TRBV3-1
clone_size: .
cdr3_aa: CASSNLLAGTETQYF
cdr3_nt: TGTGCCAGCAGCAACCTGTTAGCGGGAACGGAGACCCAGTACTTC

d_call: TRBD1
j_call: TRBJ2-1
v_call: TRBV5-6
clone_size: .
cdr3_aa: CASSLGTGYQQRNEQFF
cdr3_nt: TGTGCCAGCAGCTTGGGGACAGGCTACCAACAGAGAAATGAGCAGTTCTTC

d_call: .
j_call: TRBJ2-7
v_call: TRBV28
clone_size: few
cdr3_aa: CASSFAGYLRYEQYF
cdr3_nt: TGTGCCAGCAGTTTTGCGGGGTATCTCCGCTACGAGCAGTACTTC

d_call: .
j_call: TRBJ1-1
v_call: TRBV4-3
clone_size: few
cdr3_aa: CASSQGRVTEAFF
cdr3_nt: TGCGCCAGCAGCCAAGGCAGGGTGACTGAAGCTTTCTTT

d_call: TRBD2
j_call: TRBJ2-5
v_call: TRBV10-3
clone_size: .
cdr3_aa: CAISEPLAGGPAQETQYF
cdr3_nt: TGTGCCATCAGTGAGCCGTTAGCGGGAGGGCCCGCCCAAGAGACCCAGTACTTC